The 28 T cell receptor beta chains given below trace back to one sample, sequenced in a study of T cells after yellow fever vaccination. TCRdb re-analysed the 5' RACE reads in MiXCR, keeping a single row per CDR3 protein. The data hold hundreds of thousands of distinct CDR3 sequences, with under 20% observed a single time. The material was PBMCs, obtained before the yellow fever booster vaccination. These TCRs come from a man in his late teens or twenties who received the YFV17D yellow fever vaccine.

This clonotype was seen a few times. V gene TRBV5-1 combines with J gene TRBJ1-1; a possible D gene is TRBD1 (5 bases). From germline, CDR1 is SGHRS and CDR2 YFSETQ. V was shortened by 3 bases and J by 4 bases, with 10 bases between the two germline ends. The CDR3 has 13 residues. The CDR3 DNA follows: TGCGCCAGCAGCTGGGGACTTAGCACTGAAGCTTTCTTT. It is translated as CASSWGLSTEAFF.

The genes are TRBV20-1 and TRBJ1-5, with a possible D match to TRBD1 (5 bases). The CDR3 covers 13 residues. Germline loops: CDR1 DFQATT, CDR2 SNEGSKA (reference sequence). The V gene lost 3 bases and the J gene lost 9 bases, with 15 bases spanning the gap. CDR3 nucleotides: TGCAGTGCTAGTCGGGCAGGGTCCGGGCCCCAGCATTTT. Amino acid sequence: CSASRAGSGPQHF.

V is TRBV7-9 and J is TRBJ1-2; possibly TRBD1 for D (6 bases). The CDR3 is 14 residues long. From germline, CDR1 is SEHNR and CDR2 FQNEAQ (reference sequence). Trimming removed 1 base at V and 5 bases at J, with 11 bases between. CDR3 coding DNA: TGTGCCAGCAGCTTAGTAACAGGGCTATATGGCTACACCTTC. This gives the protein CASSLVTGLYGYTF.

The V gene is TRBV5-5, the J gene TRBJ2-7; tentatively, D is TRBD1 (6 bases). CDR3 size: 12 residues. Germline V gene sequence: CDR1 SGHKS, CDR2 YYEKEE (reference sequence). Trimming stripped 2 bases from V and 6 bases from J, with 9 bases between. In DNA form, the CDR3 reads TGTGCCAGCAGCTTTCAGGGGATCGAGCAGTACGTC. Its protein is CASSFQGIEQYV.

The J gene is TRBJ2-7, the V gene TRBV24-1, with D perhaps TRBD1 or TRBD2 (5 bases each). Trimming stripped 3 bases from V and 2 bases from J, with 10 bases between. Per germline, CDR1 KGHDR and CDR2 SFDVKD. The CDR3 consists of 14 residues. The CDR3 protein is CATSDAGTPYEQYF. The CDR3 bases are TGTGCCACCAGTGATGCAGGGACCCCCTACGAGCAGTACTTC.

The V call is TRBV30, the J call TRBJ2-5, with TRBD1 identical over 7 bases. Germline CDR1 GTSNPN, CDR2 SVGIG (reference sequence). The CDR3 covers 14 residues. With 7 bases clipped from V and 1 base from J, the junction kept 9 bases outside the gene matches. CDR3 amino acids: CASSQGSSQETQYF. The CDR3 DNA reads as TGTGCCTCATCACAGGGGAGTTCCCAAGAGACCCAGTACTTC.

The table lists this clonotype with a few counts. CDR3 sequence reads: CASSKAGGNTGELFF. CDR3 nucleotides: TGTGCCAGCAGCAAAGCGGGGGGAAACACCGGGGAGCTGTTTTTT. This chain uses TRBV6-5 with TRBJ2-2, with 9 bases lining up with TRBD2. This CDR3 has 15 residues. From germline, CDR1 is MNHEY and CDR2 SVGAGI. The V segment lost 6 bases and the J segment 2 bases; nucleotides outside the gene matches: 4.

This clonotype was observed a few times. The CDR3 DNA reads TGCAGCGTCCTTTGGGGATCAGGGGGAGAGACCCAGTACTTC. It codes for CSVLWGSGGETQYF. The chain links TRBV29-1 to TRBJ2-5; the match to TRBD1 covers 7 bases. V lost 6 bases, J lost 4 bases, and 11 bases stayed unmatched. This CDR3 has 14 residues. Germline lookup yields CDR1 SQVTM and CDR2 ANQGSEA.

In this sample, this clonotype turned up a few times. The chain recombines TRBV6-1 with TRBJ2-1; 10 bases are a match to TRBD1. Germline V lookup: CDR1 MNHNS, CDR2 SASEGT. Trimming at V came to 6 bases and at J to 2 bases, leaving 4 bases not matched to a gene. The CDR3 consists of 15 residues. DNA for the CDR3: TGTGCCAGCAGATACGACAGGGGGCCCTACAATGAGCAGTTCTTC. This sequence encodes CASRYDRGPYNEQFF.

V usage is TRBV5-1 and J usage is TRBJ2-4, with D unclear. Germline V gene data show CDR1 as SGHRS and CDR2 as YFSETQ. V gave up 0 bases and J gave up 3 bases, with 16 bases separating them. This CDR3 has 17 residues. The CDR3 sequence is CASSLAVVTSGKNIQYF. The CDR3, as DNA: TGCGCCAGCAGCTTGGCCGTTGTTACCTCTGGCAAAAACATTCAGTACTTC.

The rearrangement links TRBV11-2 to TRBJ2-5; 12 nucleotides line up with TRBD2. Trimming at V came to 5 bases and at J to 2 bases, leaving 9 bases not matched to a gene. Germline assignment: CDR1 SGHAT and CDR2 FQNNGV. The CDR3 is 17 amino acids. This CDR3 is CASSPSLAGGMQETQYF. The DNA for the CDR3 is TGTGCCAGCAGCCCGAGCCTAGCGGGGGGGATGCAAGAGACCCAGTACTTC.

The rearrangement links TRBV20-1 to TRBJ2-2; no definite D call. Germline CDR1 DFQATT, CDR2 SNEGSKA (reference sequence). Trimming removed 3 bases from V and 2 bases from J, with 10 bases in between. The CDR3 spans 14 residues. The CDR3 bases are TGCAGTGCTAGTGGGCTAGTTAACACCGGGGAGCTGTTTTTT. Amino acids: CSASGLVNTGELFF.

The table lists this clonotype with a few counts. The rearrangement links TRBV7-9 to TRBJ2-7; no clear D gene. This CDR3 comprises 17 residues. Germline loops: CDR1 SEHNR, CDR2 FQNEAQ (reference sequence). V was clipped by 1 base and J by 0 bases, with 16 bases between them. Here the CDR3 DNA reads TGTGCCAGCAGCTTAGTACTCTCTAAGGAGAGCTCCTACGAGCAGTACGTC. Translation gives CASSLVLSKESSYEQYV.

The genes are TRBV7-2 and TRBJ1-2; 8 nucleotides align to TRBD1. J was trimmed by 8 bases and V by 1 base; bases with no gene match: 9. From germline, CDR1 is SGHTA and CDR2 FQGNSA. The CDR3 has 15 amino acids. CDR3 bases: TGTGCCAGCAGCTTAGAACCCCAGGGGGCTGGAGGCTACACCTTC. The encoded protein is CASSLEPQGAGGYTF.

A few counts support this clonotype. The chain has TRBV4-3 and TRBJ2-3; D may match TRBD1 or TRBD2 (5 bases each). Germline values: CDR1 LGHNA, CDR2 YSLEER. Trimming removed 1 base from V and 12 bases from J, with 14 bases in between. The CDR3 has 13 amino acids. In nucleotides, the CDR3 is TGCGCCAGCAGCCAAGCGGGACCCGCCGCCCAGTATTTT. It translates to CASSQAGPAAQYF.

The sample holds a few counts of this clonotype. The chain couples TRBV20-1 to TRBJ1-2; D uncertain. The CDR3 contains 13 residues. V lost 3 bases and J lost 3, with 11 bases in between. Germline CDR1 and CDR2: DFQATT and SNEGSKA (reference sequence). In DNA form, the CDR3 reads TGCAGTGCTAGGCTCACGGCAGACTATGGCTACACCTTC. Translation gives CSARLTADYGYTF.

This clonotype was seen more than once but under ten times. The rearrangement joins TRBV4-3 to TRBJ2-1, with 8 bases that match TRBD1. V lost 0 bases and J lost 8; bases outside the gene matches: 6. Germline V CDR1 and CDR2: LGHNA, YSLEER. This CDR3 spans 15 amino acids. The CDR3 protein is CASSQDGDRGYEQFF. CDR3 sequence (DNA): TGCGCCAGCAGCCAAGATGGAGACAGGGGCTATGAGCAGTTCTTC.

The table lists this clonotype with a few counts. The chain combines TRBV6-1 with TRBJ1-1; D is unresolved. Germline lookup yields CDR1 MNHNS and CDR2 SASEGT. V was trimmed by 4 bases and J by 0 bases, leaving 12 bases between them. This CDR3 region has 15 residues. Here the CDR3 DNA reads TGTGCCAGCAGTGTGCCCGGCCTCATGAACACTGAAGCTTTCTTT. Translation: CASSVPGLMNTEAFF.

This clonotype was seen many times. The genes are TRBV7-2 and TRBJ2-3; 7 nucleotides line up with TRBD2. Trimming removed 5 bases from V and 0 bases from J; junction bases left unmatched: 14. Looked up from germline, CDR1 is SGHTA and CDR2 is FQGNSA. The CDR3 has 18 amino acids. The DNA of the CDR3 is TGTGCCAGCAGCCCACTTCAACGGGGAGGGCTCAGCACAGATACGCAGTATTTT. It encodes CASSPLQRGGLSTDTQYF. The entire variable domain, with the rest obtained from reference TRBV7-2 and TRBJ2-3, is as follows: GAGVSQSPSNKVTEKGKDVELRCDPISGHTALYWYRQSLGQGLEFLIYFQGNSAPDKSGLPSDRFSAERTGGSVSTLTIQRTQQEDSAVYLCASSPLQRGGLSTDTQYFGPGTRLTVL.

The genes are TRBV15 and TRBJ2-7; possible D gene TRBD2, 6 bases. This CDR3 has 14 amino acids. V was shortened by 0 bases and J by 4 bases, with 10 bases between the two germline ends. Germline V gene sequence: CDR1 LNHNV, CDR2 YYDKDF (reference sequence). The DNA of the CDR3 is TGTGCCACCAGCAGAGATCGGAGCGGGTACGAGCAGTACTTC. Translating it yields CATSRDRSGYEQYF. Combining the CDR3 with reference TRBV15 and TRBJ2-7 gives the whole variable domain DAMVIQNPRYQVTQFGKPVTLSCSQTLNHNVMYWYQQKSSQAPKLLFHYYDKDFNNEADTPDNFQSRRPNTSFCFLDIRSPGLGDTAMYLCATSRDRSGYEQYFGPGTRLTVT.

V gene TRBV5-1 combines with J gene TRBJ2-7, with 8 bases identical to TRBD1. The CDR3 has 16 residues. V lost 3 bases to trimming and J lost 3 bases; unmatched junction nucleotides: 11. Germline CDR1 SGHRS, CDR2 YFSETQ. The CDR3 DNA reads TGCGCCAGCAGCTCCCTTGAGGGACAGGACATCTACGAGCAGTACGTC. Encoded protein: CASSSLEGQDIYEQYV.

J is TRBJ2-2 and V is TRBV15; no clear D gene. The CDR3 consists of 13 residues. Deletions cut 1 base from V and 3 bases from J, with 3 bases between. In germline, CDR1 is LNHNV, CDR2 YYDKDF (reference sequence). CDR3 protein: CATSRGYTGELFF. DNA of the CDR3: TGTGCCACCAGCAGAGGTTACACCGGGGAGCTGTTTTTT. Full variable domain (remainder filled in from reference TRBV15 and TRBJ2-2): DAMVIQNPRYQVTQFGKPVTLSCSQTLNHNVMYWYQQKSSQAPKLLFHYYDKDFNNEADTPDNFQSRRPNTSFCFLDIRSPGLGDTAMYLCATSRGYTGELFFGEGSRLTVL.

This clonotype was seen more than once but under ten times. V and J are TRBV7-4 and TRBJ1-3; no firm D call. CDR3 size: 18 residues. Trimming left V 2 bases short and J 0 bases short, with 17 bases between. Germline CDR1 reads SGHVT; CDR2 reads SQSDAQ. CDR3 sequence: CASSLRAVDLFSGNTIYF. In DNA form, the CDR3 reads TGTGCCAGCAGCTTAAGGGCGGTGGACCTCTTCTCTGGAAACACCATATATTTT.

This clonotype was observed many times. V gene TRBV5-6 combines with J gene TRBJ2-5, with a tentative D call TRBD1 (6 bases). The CDR3 is made up of 14 amino acids. V was trimmed by 2 bases and J by 4 bases, leaving 12 bases between them. CDR1 SGHDT and CDR2 YYEEEE come from the germline V gene. The CDR3 is CASSFKQGGETQYF. CDR3 sequence (DNA): TGTGCCAGCAGCTTCAAACAGGGCGGAGAGACCCAGTACTTC.

This clonotype showed up many times. V gene TRBV20-1 combines with J gene TRBJ2-4, with 12 bases aligning to TRBD2. This CDR3 has 14 residues. CDR1 is DFQATT and CDR2 is SNEGSKA in the germline V gene (reference sequence). V shed 4 bases, J shed 7 bases, and the junction held 5 bases outside the gene matches. CDR3 DNA sequence: TGCAGTGCTACTAGCGGGGGGGCCCGGAACATTCAGTACTTC. This codes for CSATSGGARNIQYF.

In DNA, the CDR3 is TGTGCCAGCAGTTCTAGGGGCACTGGAGGAGAGACCCAGTACTTC. It translates to CASSSRGTGGETQYF. V is TRBV12-3 or TRBV12-4 and J is TRBJ2-5; the D call may be TRBD1 or TRBD2 (5 bases each). This CDR3 is 15 amino acids long. V lost 4 bases, J lost 4 bases, and 16 bases lay in between.

This clonotype was seen only a few times. The chain links TRBV5-1 to TRBJ2-3, with TRBD1 matching over 11 bases. Looked up from germline, CDR1 is SGHRS and CDR2 is YFSETQ. The J segment lost 2 bases and the V segment lost 2 bases, leaving 4 bases of the junction unmatched. The CDR3 has 16 residues. CDR3 bases: TGCGCCAGCAGCTTCTGGGGACAGGGGGACACAGATACGCAGTATTTT. Its protein product is CASSFWGQGDTDTQYF. Variable domain in full (rest from reference TRBV5-1 and TRBJ2-3): KAGVTQTPRYLIKTRGQQVTLSCSPISGHRSVSWYQQTPGQGLQFLFEYFSETQRNKGNFPGRFSGRQFSNSRSEMNVSTLELGDSALYLCASSFWGQGDTDTQYFGPGTRLTVL.

In its sample, this clonotype was seen a few times. The V call is TRBV6-6, the J call TRBJ1-2; TRBD1 matches 9 bases. The junction had 7 bases not matched to a gene; V was cut back by 6 bases and J by 8 bases. This CDR3 is 13 amino acids long. The V gene's germline CDR1 is MNHNY and CDR2 SVGAGI (reference sequence). The CDR3 spells CASRTDRGDGYTF. CDR3 sequence (DNA): TGTGCCAGCAGGACCGACAGGGGGGACGGCTACACCTTC.